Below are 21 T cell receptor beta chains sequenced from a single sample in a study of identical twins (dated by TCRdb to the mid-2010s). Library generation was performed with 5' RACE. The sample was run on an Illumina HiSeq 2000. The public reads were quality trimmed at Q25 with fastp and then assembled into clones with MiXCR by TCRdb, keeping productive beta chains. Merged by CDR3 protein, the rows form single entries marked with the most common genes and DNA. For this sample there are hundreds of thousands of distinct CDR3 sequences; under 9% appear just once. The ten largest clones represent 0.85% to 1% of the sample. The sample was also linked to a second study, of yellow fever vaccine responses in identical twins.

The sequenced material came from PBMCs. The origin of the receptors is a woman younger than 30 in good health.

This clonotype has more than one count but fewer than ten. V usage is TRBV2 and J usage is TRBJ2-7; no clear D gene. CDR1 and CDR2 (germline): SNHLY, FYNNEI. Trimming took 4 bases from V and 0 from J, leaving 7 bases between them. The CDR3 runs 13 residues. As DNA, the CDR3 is TGTGCCAGCAGTGGTGCTGGCTCCTACGAGCAGTACTTC. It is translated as CASSGAGSYEQYF. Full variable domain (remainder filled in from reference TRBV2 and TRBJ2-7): EPEVTQTPSHQVTQMGQEVILRCVPISNHLYFYWYRQILGQKVEFLVSFYNNEISEKSEIFDDQFSVERPDGSNFTLKIRSTKLEDSAMYFCASSGAGSYEQYFGPGTRLTVT.

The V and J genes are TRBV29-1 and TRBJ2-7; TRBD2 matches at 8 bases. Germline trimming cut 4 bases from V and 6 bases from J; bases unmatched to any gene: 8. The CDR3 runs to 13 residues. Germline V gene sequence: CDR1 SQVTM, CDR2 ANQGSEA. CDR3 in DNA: TGCAGCGTTGGATTTGCGGGAGGTCGCGAGCAGTACTTC. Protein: CSVGFAGGREQYF.

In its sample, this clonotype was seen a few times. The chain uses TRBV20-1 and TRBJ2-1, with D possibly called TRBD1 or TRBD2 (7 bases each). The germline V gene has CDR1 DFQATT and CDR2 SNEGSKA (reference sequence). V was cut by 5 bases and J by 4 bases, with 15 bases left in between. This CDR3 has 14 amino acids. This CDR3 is CSAQGGPGYNEQFF. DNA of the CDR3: TGCAGTGCTCAGGGGGGGCCGGGTTACAATGAGCAGTTCTTC.

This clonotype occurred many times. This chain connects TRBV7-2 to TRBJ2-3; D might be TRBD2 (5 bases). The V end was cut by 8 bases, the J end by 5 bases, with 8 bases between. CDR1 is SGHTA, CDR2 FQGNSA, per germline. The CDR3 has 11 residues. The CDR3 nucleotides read TGTGCCAGCGGACTCGGAGATACGCAGTATTTT. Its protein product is CASGLGDTQYF.

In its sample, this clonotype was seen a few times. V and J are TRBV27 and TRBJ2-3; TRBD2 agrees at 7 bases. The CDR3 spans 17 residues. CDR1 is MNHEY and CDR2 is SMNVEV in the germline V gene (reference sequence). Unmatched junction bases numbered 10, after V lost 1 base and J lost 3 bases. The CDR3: CASSLFFRGSGTDTQYF. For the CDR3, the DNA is TGTGCCAGCAGTTTATTTTTCCGCGGGAGCGGAACAGATACGCAGTATTTT.

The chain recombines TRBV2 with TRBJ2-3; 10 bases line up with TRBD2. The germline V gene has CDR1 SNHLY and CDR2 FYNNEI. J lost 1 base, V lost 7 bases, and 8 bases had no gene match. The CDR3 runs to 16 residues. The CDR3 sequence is CASTAAGGRGTDTQYF. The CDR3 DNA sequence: TGTGCCAGCACGGCAGCGGGGGGGCGAGGCACAGATACGCAGTATTTT.

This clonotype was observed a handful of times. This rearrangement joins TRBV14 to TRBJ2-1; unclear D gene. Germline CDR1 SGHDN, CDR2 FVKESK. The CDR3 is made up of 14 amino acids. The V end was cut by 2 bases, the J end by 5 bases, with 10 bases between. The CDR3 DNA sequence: TGTGCCAGCAGCCAATTGGGCGGCAACAATGAGCAGTTCTTC. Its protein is CASSQLGGNNEQFF.

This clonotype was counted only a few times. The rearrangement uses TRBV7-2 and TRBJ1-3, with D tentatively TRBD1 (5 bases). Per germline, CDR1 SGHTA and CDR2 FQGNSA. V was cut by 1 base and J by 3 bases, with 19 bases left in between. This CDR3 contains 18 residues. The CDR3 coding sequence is TGTGCCAGCAGCTTAGGGCGGGGCCGGCGATTTCTTGGAAACACCATATATTTT. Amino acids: CASSLGRGRRFLGNTIYF.

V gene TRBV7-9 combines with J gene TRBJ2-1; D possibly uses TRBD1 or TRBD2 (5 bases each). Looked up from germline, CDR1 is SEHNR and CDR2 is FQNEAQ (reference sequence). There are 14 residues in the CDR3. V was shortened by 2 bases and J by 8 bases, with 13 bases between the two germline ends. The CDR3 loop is CASSLLGTADEQFF. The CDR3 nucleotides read TGTGCCAGCAGCTTACTTGGGACGGCGGATGAGCAGTTCTTC.

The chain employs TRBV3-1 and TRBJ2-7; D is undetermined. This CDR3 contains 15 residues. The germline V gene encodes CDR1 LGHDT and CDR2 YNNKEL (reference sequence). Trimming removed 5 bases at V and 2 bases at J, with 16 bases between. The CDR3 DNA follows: TGTGCCAGCAGCGTCCGGGCCCCGCTCACCTACGAGCAGTACTTC. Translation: CASSVRAPLTYEQYF.

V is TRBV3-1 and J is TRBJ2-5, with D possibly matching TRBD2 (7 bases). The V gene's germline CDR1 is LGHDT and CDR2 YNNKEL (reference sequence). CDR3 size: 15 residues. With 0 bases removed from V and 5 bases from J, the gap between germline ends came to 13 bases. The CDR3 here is CASSQDWGGSETQYF. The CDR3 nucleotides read TGTGCCAGCAGCCAAGATTGGGGGGGCTCTGAGACCCAGTACTTC.

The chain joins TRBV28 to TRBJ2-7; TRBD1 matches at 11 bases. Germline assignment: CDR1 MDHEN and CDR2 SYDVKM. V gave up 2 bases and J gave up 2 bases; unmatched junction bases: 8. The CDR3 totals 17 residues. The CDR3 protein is CASSLNRDRGGTYEQYF. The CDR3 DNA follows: TGTGCCAGCAGTTTAAACCGGGACAGGGGGGGAACCTACGAGCAGTACTTC.

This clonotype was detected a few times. The CDR3 loop is CATSRDPAGPYGYTF. The CDR3 DNA follows: TGTGCCACCAGCAGAGATCCCGCCGGGCCCTATGGCTACACCTTC. The chain is built from TRBV15 and TRBJ1-2; D gene uncertain. This CDR3 region has 15 residues. CDR1 LNHNV and CDR2 YYDKDF come from the germline V gene (reference sequence). Between the trimmed V and J ends, which lost 0 bases and 4 bases, there was a span of 12 bases.

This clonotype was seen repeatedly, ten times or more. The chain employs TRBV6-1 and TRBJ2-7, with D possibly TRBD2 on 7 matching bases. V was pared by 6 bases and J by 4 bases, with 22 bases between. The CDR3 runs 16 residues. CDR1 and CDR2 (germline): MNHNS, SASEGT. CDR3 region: CASRKATGGGGYEQYF. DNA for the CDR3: TGTGCCAGCAGAAAAGCCACGGGGGGAGGGGGGTACGAGCAGTACTTC.

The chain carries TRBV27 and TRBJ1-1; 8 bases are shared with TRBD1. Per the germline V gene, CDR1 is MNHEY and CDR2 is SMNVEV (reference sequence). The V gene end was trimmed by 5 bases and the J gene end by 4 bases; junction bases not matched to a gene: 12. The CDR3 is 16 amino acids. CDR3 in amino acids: CASSTLTGQGVTEAFF. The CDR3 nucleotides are TGTGCCAGCAGTACACTTACCGGACAGGGAGTCACTGAAGCTTTCTTT.

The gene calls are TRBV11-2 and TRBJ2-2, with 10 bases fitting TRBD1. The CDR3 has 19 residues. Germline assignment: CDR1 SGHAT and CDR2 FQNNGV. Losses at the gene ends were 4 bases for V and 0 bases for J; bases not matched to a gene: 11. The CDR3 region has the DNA TGTGCCAGCAGCTCCCGGGACAGGGGAACCTTCGCGAACACCGGGGAGCTGTTTTTT. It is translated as CASSSRDRGTFANTGELFF. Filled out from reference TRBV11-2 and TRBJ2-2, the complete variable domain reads EAGVAQSPRYKIIEKRQSVAFWCNPISGHATLYWYQQILGQGPKLLIQFQNNGVVDDSQLPKDRFSAERLKGVDSTLKIQPAKLEDSAVYLCASSSRDRGTFANTGELFFGEGSRLTVL.

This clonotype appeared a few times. CDR3 amino acids: CASSQGGENEQFF. The CDR3 bases are TGCGCCAGCAGCCAAGGCGGGGAAAATGAGCAGTTCTTC. The chain joins TRBV4-1 to TRBJ2-1; maybe TRBD2 (6 bases). Germline CDR1 and CDR2: MGHRA and YSYEKL. V lost 1 base to trimming and J lost 7 bases, with 8 bases between them. The CDR3 is 13 amino acids.

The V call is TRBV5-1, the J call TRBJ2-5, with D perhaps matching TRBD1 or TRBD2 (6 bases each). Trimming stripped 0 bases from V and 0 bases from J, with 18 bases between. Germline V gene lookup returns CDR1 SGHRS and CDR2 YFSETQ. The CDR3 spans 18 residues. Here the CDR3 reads CASSLVPTGRDNQETQYF. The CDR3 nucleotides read TGCGCCAGCAGCTTGGTGCCAACCGGGCGGGACAACCAAGAGACCCAGTACTTC.

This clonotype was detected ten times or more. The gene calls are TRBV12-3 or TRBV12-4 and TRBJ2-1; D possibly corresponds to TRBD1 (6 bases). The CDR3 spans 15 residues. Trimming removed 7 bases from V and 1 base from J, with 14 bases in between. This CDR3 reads CASIPDRLSYNEQFF. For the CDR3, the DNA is TGTGCCAGCATCCCAGACAGGCTGTCCTACAATGAGCAGTTCTTC.

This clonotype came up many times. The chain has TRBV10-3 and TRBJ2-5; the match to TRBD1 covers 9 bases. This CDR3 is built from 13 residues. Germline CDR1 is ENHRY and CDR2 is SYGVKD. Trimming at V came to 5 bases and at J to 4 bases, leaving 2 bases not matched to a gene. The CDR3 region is CAISPGQGETQYF. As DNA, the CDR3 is TGTGCCATCAGTCCGGGACAGGGAGAGACCCAGTACTTC.

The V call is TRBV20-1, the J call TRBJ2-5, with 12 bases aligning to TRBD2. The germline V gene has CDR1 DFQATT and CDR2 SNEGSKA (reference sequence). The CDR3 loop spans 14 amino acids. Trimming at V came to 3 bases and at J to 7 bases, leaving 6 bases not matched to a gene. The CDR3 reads CSASGLAGIGTQYF. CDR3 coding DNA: TGCAGTGCTAGCGGACTAGCGGGGATAGGGACCCAGTACTTC.